Described below is a single TCR beta chain sequence and its context. Authors' analysis steps: Amplified reference gene primers provided the basis for estimating nucleated cell counts. TCRdb's table, derived via immunoSEQ multiplex PCR, lists solely in-frame clones and lacks some. V, J and clone size reflect that table, while D and trimming were determined from the DNA. The data contain 350,000 to 400,000 clones, 86% of them singletons. Losses at the gene ends were 1 base for V and 6 bases for J; bases not matched to a gene: 10. Germline lookup yields CDR1 KGHSH and CDR2 LQKENI. This CDR3 is built from 17 residues. This sample is part of a study of blood T cell repertoires in COVID-19.

This chain links TRBV18 with TRBJ2-1; 9 bases match TRBD2. This receptor was taken from a woman aged 55-70 years with COVID-19, enrolled during active disease. Sequencing used peripheral blood. The DNA for the CDR3 is TGTGCCAGCTCACCACTCTCGGCGGGGGGGCCGCGCAATGAGCAGTTCTTC. Encoded protein: CASSPLSAGGPRNEQFF.